This T cell receptor (beta chain) stems from a study of blood T cell repertoires in COVID-19. Per the study methods: Reference gene primer amplification gave estimated nucleated cell counts. Assay used: immunoSEQ multiplex PCR; TCRdb lists only in-frame clones, some missing. D and trimming were read from the DNA, whereas the V and J calls and clone size are those reported in that table. The table has about 250,000 clones, 70% to 85% seen once. V was clipped by 8 bases and J by 5 bases, with 10 bases between them. Germline CDR1 LNHDA, CDR2 SQIVND (reference sequence). This CDR3 region has 12 residues. J is TRBJ1-5 and V is TRBV19; D not resolved. The clonotype was recovered from a woman aged 80 or older with acute or convalescent COVID-19. Sequencing was performed on peripheral blood. CDR3 coding DNA: TGTGCCAGTGAGTCCTACTATCAGCCCCAGCATTTT. This codes for CASESYYQPQHF. Drawing the rest from reference TRBV19 and TRBJ1-5, the complete variable domain is DGGITQSPKYLFRKEGQNVTLSCEQNLNHDAMYWYRQDPGQGLRLIYYSQIVNDFQKGDIAEGYSVSREKKESFPLTVTSAQKNPTAFYLCASESYYQPQHFGDGTRLSIL.